One sample yielded the 27 T cell receptor beta chains listed below, sequenced in a study of T-cell reconstitution after alpha-beta-depleted transplantation in children. Unique molecular identifiers featured in how the TCRbeta library was prepared. One entry per CDR3 protein results from TCRdb running MiXCR on the PCR reads. The sample lists over 400,000 distinct CDR3 sequences, around 46% occurring once. Sequences were derived from PBMCs, sampled before TCRalphabeta/CD19-depleted stem cell transplant. These receptors all stem from a girl aged 2-15 years with aplastic anemia, due to receive a stem cell transplant.

This clonotype has at least ten counts. V and J are TRBV20-1 and TRBJ1-1; a weak D match, TRBD1 (5 bases). Germline CDR1 and CDR2: DFQATT and SNEGSKA (reference sequence). Deletions cut 2 bases from V and 6 bases from J, with 16 bases between. The CDR3 has 14 amino acids. The CDR3 bases are TGCAGTGCTAGACGAGGGCAGGGAGTCCCTGAAGCTTTCTTT. Translating it yields CSARRGQGVPEAFF.

In DNA, the CDR3 is TGCGCCAGCAGCTTGACAGTATCCGACTCACCCCTCCACTTT. It yields the protein CASSLTVSDSPLHF. The chain combines TRBV5-1 with TRBJ1-6, with D uncertain. V lost 1 base to trimming and J lost 10 bases, with 12 bases between them. Germline V gene data show CDR1 as SGHRS and CDR2 as YFSETQ. The CDR3 covers 14 residues.

A few counts support this clonotype. This rearrangement joins TRBV7-9 to TRBJ2-7; no definite D call. The germline V gene has CDR1 SEHNR and CDR2 FQNEAQ (reference sequence). Trimming pared 5 bases from V and 5 bases from J, leaving 13 bases between. The CDR3 is 13 residues long. The CDR3 is CASSPPSGHEQYF. CDR3 DNA sequence: TGTGCCAGCAGCCCTCCCTCAGGCCACGAGCAGTACTTC.

CDR3 DNA sequence: TGTGCCAGCAGTTTAAGCGGGGGGGGGGGCAATGAGCAGTTCTTC. Translation: CASSLSGGGGNEQFF. The chain combines TRBV6-2 or TRBV6-3 with TRBJ2-1; 10 bases match TRBD2. Germline V gene sequence: CDR1 MNHEY, CDR2 SVGEGT. V gave up 4 bases and J gave up 6 bases; unmatched junction bases: 6. The CDR3 has 15 amino acids.

The chain employs TRBV7-3 and TRBJ1-1; tentative D call: TRBD1 (5 bases). This CDR3 region has 14 residues. The germline V gene has CDR1 SGHTA and CDR2 FQGTGA. V lost 1 base, J lost 3 bases, and 9 bases lay in between. CDR3 coding DNA: TGTGCCAGCAGCTTAATGGGAGGGGACACTGAAGCTTTCTTT. This codes for CASSLMGGDTEAFF.

CDR3 sequence (DNA): TGCAGTGCTAGAATTACGGGGATCTCCATGAACACTGAAGCTTTCTTT. Translated: CSARITGISMNTEAFF. This chain connects TRBV20-1 to TRBJ1-1; D unresolved. The CDR3 contains 16 residues. Trimming removed 2 bases at V and 0 bases at J, with 16 bases between. Germline CDR1 DFQATT, CDR2 SNEGSKA (reference sequence).

J is TRBJ1-2 and V is TRBV4-1; a possible D gene is TRBD1 (5 bases). Trimming took off 0 bases at V and 2 bases at J, with 10 bases between the two ends. The length of the CDR3 is 15 residues. From germline, CDR1 is MGHRA and CDR2 YSYEKL. The CDR3, as DNA: TGCGCCAGCAGCCAAGATTCAGGGTGGAACTATGGCTACACCTTC. It specifies CASSQDSGWNYGYTF.

This sequence joins TRBV28 and TRBJ2-6; TRBD1 is a possible D gene (6 bases). V dropped 7 bases and J dropped 0 bases, with 10 bases sitting between them. Germline V gives CDR1 MDHEN, CDR2 SYDVKM. This CDR3 contains 15 residues. The CDR3 loop reads CASIRGDSGANVLTF. The CDR3 DNA sequence: TGTGCCAGCATCAGGGGAGACTCTGGGGCCAACGTCCTGACTTTC.

The chain has TRBV5-5 and TRBJ1-6; D not certain. Trimming left V 0 bases short and J 10 bases short, with 14 bases between. This CDR3 comprises 15 residues. Per germline, CDR1 SGHKS and CDR2 YYEKEE (reference sequence). The CDR3 nucleotides are TGTGCCAGCAGCTTGGAACTTGCGTACAGATCACCCCTCCACTTT. Translating it yields CASSLELAYRSPLHF.

This clonotype was observed many times. This chain joins TRBV7-9 and TRBJ1-6; maybe TRBD1 (5 bases). V shed 3 bases and J shed 8 bases, with 11 bases lying between them. The CDR3 runs 14 residues. Germline V gene data show CDR1 as SEHNR and CDR2 as FQNEAQ (reference sequence). The CDR3 loop reads CASSFSGMDSPLHF. CDR3 bases: TGTGCCAGCAGCTTTTCAGGGATGGATTCACCCCTCCACTTT.

This clonotype has a count of ten or more. J is TRBJ1-4 and V is TRBV15; D uncertain. Per germline, CDR1 LNHNV and CDR2 YYDKDF (reference sequence). CDR3 length: 16 amino acids. V was pared by 1 base and J by 7 bases, with 16 bases between. This chain's CDR3 is CATSRGEADGSEKLFF. CDR3 DNA: TGTGCCACCAGCAGAGGAGAGGCGGACGGGAGTGAAAAACTGTTTTTT.

The genes are TRBV7-8 and TRBJ2-6; 8 bases match TRBD1. In germline, CDR1 is SGHVS, CDR2 FQNEAQ. With 1 base clipped from V and 0 bases from J, the junction kept 5 bases outside the gene matches. The CDR3 runs to 18 residues. CDR3 amino acids: CASSLGGQATSGANVLTF. As DNA, the CDR3 is TGTGCCAGCAGCTTAGGGGGACAGGCAACCTCTGGGGCCAACGTCCTGACTTTC.

Comment on this clonotype: A much larger clone is a single base away; this may be a read error. The chain combines TRBV7-2 with TRBJ2-3, with a weak D call TRBD2 (5 bases). Trimming stripped 3 bases from V and 8 bases from J, with 24 bases between. CDR1 SGHTA and CDR2 FQGNSA come from the germline V gene. There are 17 residues in the CDR3. CDR3 sequence: CASSFPPISERRSTQYF. CDR3 DNA sequence: TGTGCCAGCAGCTTTCCCCCGATTAGCGAGAGGCGGAGTACGCAGTATTTT.

This clonotype was observed at least ten times. The chain has TRBV7-8 and TRBJ1-5; D might be TRBD1 (5 bases). The CDR3 is 15 residues long. The ends were cut back, 3 bases at V and 2 bases at J, with 11 bases in the middle. In germline, CDR1 is SGHVS, CDR2 FQNEAQ. This CDR3 is CASSFGGGGNQPQHF. The CDR3 coding sequence is TGTGCCAGCAGCTTTGGCGGGGGAGGCAATCAGCCCCAGCATTTT. The variable domain in full, with the rest retrieved from reference TRBV7-8 and TRBJ1-5, is GAGVSQSPRYKVAKRGQDVALRCDPISGHVSLFWYQQALGQGPEFLTYFQNEAQLDKSGLPSDRFFAERPEGSVSTLKIQRTQQEDSAVYLCASSFGGGGNQPQHFGDGTRLSIL.

This clonotype was seen a handful of times. V and J are TRBV6-5 and TRBJ2-1; no clear D. Trimming removed 0 bases from V and 9 bases from J, with 12 bases in between. This CDR3 comprises 14 residues. The germline V gene encodes CDR1 MNHEY and CDR2 SVGAGI. The CDR3 nucleotides are TGTGCCAGCAGTTACTCGAATTCTAGATTTGAGCAGTTCTTC. This gives the protein CASSYSNSRFEQFF.

This sequence joins TRBV5-1 and TRBJ2-1; tentatively, D is TRBD1 or TRBD2 (6 bases each). In germline, CDR1 is SGHRS, CDR2 YFSETQ. V was trimmed by 4 bases and J by 4 bases, leaving 12 bases between them. This CDR3 comprises 14 residues. The CDR3 protein is CASSEGDSYNEQFF. The CDR3 DNA reads TGCGCCAGCAGCGAGGGGGACTCATACAATGAGCAGTTCTTC.

Ten or more counts support this clonotype. This chain joins TRBV4-1 and TRBJ2-1; the D is unclear. With 0 bases removed from V and 0 bases from J, the gap between germline ends came to 12 bases. CDR1 and CDR2 from the germline V gene are MGHRA and YSYEKL. The CDR3 spans 17 residues. The CDR3 nucleotides read TGCGCCAGCAGCCAAGATAAAGGGTACAACTCCTACAATGAGCAGTTCTTC. Translation gives CASSQDKGYNSYNEQFF.

The chain couples TRBV20-1 to TRBJ2-5, with 7 bases identical to TRBD2. CDR3 length equals 15 residues. Germline lookup yields CDR1 DFQATT and CDR2 SNEGSKA (reference sequence). Losses at the gene ends were 0 bases for V and 2 bases for J; bases not matched to a gene: 6. CDR3 amino acids: CSARDWGGPQETQYF. CDR3 sequence (DNA): TGCAGTGCTAGAGATTGGGGGGGACCTCAAGAGACCCAGTACTTC.

The gene calls are TRBV6-2 or TRBV6-3 and TRBJ2-2, with a possible D match to TRBD2 (6 bases). The CDR3 length is 15 residues. Looked up from germline, CDR1 is MNHEY and CDR2 is SVGEGT. Trimming pared 0 bases from V and 5 bases from J, leaving 10 bases between. The CDR3 DNA sequence: TGTGCCAGCAGTTACTCCCCGGGAGAGACCGGGGAGCTGTTTTTT. Its translation is CASSYSPGETGELFF.

The chain uses TRBV14 and TRBJ2-1; TRBD2 matches at 9 bases. From germline, CDR1 is SGHDN and CDR2 FVKESK. This CDR3 is built from 16 residues. V gave up 4 bases and J gave up 0 bases; unmatched junction bases: 4. The CDR3 nucleotides are TGTGCCAGCAGCCTCCTTAGCGGGAGCTCCTACAATGAGCAGTTCTTC. It codes for CASSLLSGSSYNEQFF. Drawing the rest from reference TRBV14 and TRBJ2-1, the complete variable domain is EAGVTQFPSHSVIEKGQTVTLRCDPISGHDNLYWYRRVMGKEIKFLLHFVKESKQDESGMPNNRFLAERTGGTYSTLKVQPAELEDSGVYFCASSLLSGSSYNEQFFGPGTRLTVL.

This clonotype came up once. The chain couples TRBV20-1 to TRBJ2-3; TRBD2 is a possible D gene (5 bases). The CDR3 length is 14 residues. V dropped 1 base and J dropped 0 bases, with 8 bases sitting between them. From germline, CDR1 is DFQATT and CDR2 SNEGSKA (reference sequence). CDR3 nucleotide sequence: TGCAGTGCTAGAGCGGGGTCTAGCACAGATACGCAGTATTTT. Its translation: CSARAGSSTDTQYF.

As for this clonotype: A clone one base away is much larger, so this may be a read error. The V call is TRBV6-5, the J call TRBJ2-1; D unclear. Germline V CDR1 and CDR2: MNHEY, SVGAGI. With 2 bases removed from V and 4 bases from J, the gap between germline ends came to 9 bases. The CDR3 has 14 residues. This CDR3 is CASSYAQIYNEQFF. The CDR3 bases are TGTGCCAGCAGTTACGCCCAAATTTACAATGAGCAGTTCTTC.

The CDR3 nucleotides read TGTGCCAGCAGCGAGACCGGGACTAGGAAGACCCAGTACTTC. It is translated as CASSETGTRKTQYF. The chain carries TRBV7-2 and TRBJ2-5; 8 nucleotides line up with TRBD2. The germline V gene has CDR1 SGHTA and CDR2 FQGNSA. There are 14 residues in the CDR3. Trimming removed 5 bases from V and 6 bases from J; junction bases left unmatched: 8.

Only a few counts were recorded for this clonotype. The CDR3, as DNA: TGTGCCAGCAGTGTCTCAGGAGGGAGAAACACCATATATTTT. Translated: CASSVSGGRNTIYF. The genes are TRBV2 and TRBJ1-3; D is unclear. The V end lost 4 bases, the J end lost 5 bases, and 12 bases lay between the germline ends. The CDR3 loop spans 14 amino acids. Germline V CDR1 and CDR2: SNHLY, FYNNEI.

This chain connects TRBV20-1 to TRBJ1-2; 11 bases match TRBD1. The CDR3 is 14 residues long. Germline values: CDR1 DFQATT, CDR2 SNEGSKA (reference sequence). Trimming took 5 bases from V and 8 from J; bases not matched to a gene: 10. CDR3 sequence reads: CSARRGQGAQGYTF. In DNA form, the CDR3 reads TGCAGTGCTCGAAGAGGACAGGGGGCGCAGGGCTACACCTTC.

This chain links TRBV27 with TRBJ2-7, with TRBD2 matching over 7 bases. The junction had 11 bases not matched to a gene; V was cut back by 5 bases and J by 4 bases. Germline V lookup: CDR1 MNHEY, CDR2 SMNVEV (reference sequence). The CDR3 runs to 15 residues. CDR3 sequence reads: CASSVRPGGGYEQYF. CDR3 in DNA: TGTGCCAGCAGTGTCCGCCCTGGGGGGGGTTACGAGCAGTACTTC.

This chain joins TRBV20-1 and TRBJ2-7; D is tentatively TRBD1 or TRBD2 (5 bases each). Germline CDR1 and CDR2: DFQATT and SNEGSKA (reference sequence). This CDR3 spans 12 amino acids. The CDR3 DNA is TGCAGCGTGAGGGACGGTACCTACGAGCAGTACTTC. Translating it yields CSVRDGTYEQYF.